The clone carrying this TCR beta chain was counted only a few times. This sample is part of a study of T cells in tumors after PD-1 blockade. The wider study: No patient had prior checkpoint blockade, systemic immunosuppression, or radiotherapy within 4 weeks. Patients received pembrolizumab 200 mg every 3 weeks or cemiplimab 350 mg every 2 weeks. Some patients also took daily vismodegib 150 mg during anti-PD-1 treatment.

Method: immunoSEQ multiplex PCR; TCRdb's copy keeps in-frame clones and lacks some. The sample contains around 34,000 clones, approximately 70% of which appear only once. The sequenced sample was PBMCs, obtained after anti-PD-1 treatment. The sequence was obtained from a human donor with basal cell carcinoma.

CDR3 DNA sequence: TGTGCCACCTGGTCGGGACAGGGGTACGCCGAGCAGTACTTC. This gives the protein CATWSGQGYAEQYF. V is TRBV28 and J is TRBJ2-7; 10 bases are shared with TRBD1. Trimming took 10 bases from V and 6 from J; bases not matched to a gene: 12. Looked up from germline, CDR1 is MDHEN and CDR2 is SYDVKM. The length of the CDR3 is 14 residues.